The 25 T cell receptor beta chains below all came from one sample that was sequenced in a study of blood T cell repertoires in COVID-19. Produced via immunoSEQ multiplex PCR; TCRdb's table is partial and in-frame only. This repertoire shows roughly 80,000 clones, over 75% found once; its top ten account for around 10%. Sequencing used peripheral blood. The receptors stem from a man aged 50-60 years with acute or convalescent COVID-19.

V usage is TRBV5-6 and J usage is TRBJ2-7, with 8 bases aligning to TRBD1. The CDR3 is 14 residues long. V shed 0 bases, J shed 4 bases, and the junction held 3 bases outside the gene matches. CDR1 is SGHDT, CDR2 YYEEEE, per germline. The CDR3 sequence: CASSLGGTGYEQYF. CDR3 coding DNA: TGTGCCAGCAGCTTGGGTGGGACAGGATACGAGCAGTACTTC. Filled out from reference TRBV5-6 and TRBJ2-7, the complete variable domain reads DAGVTQSPTHLIKTRGQQVTLRCSPKSGHDTVSWYQQALGQGPQFIFQYYEEEERQRGNFPDRFSGHQFPNYSSELNVNALLLGDSALYLCASSLGGTGYEQYFGPGTRLTVT.

CDR3 sequence: CASSLLRNTEAFF. CDR3 coding DNA: TGTGCCAGCAGTTTATTGAGGAACACTGAAGCTTTCTTT. The chain couples TRBV27 to TRBJ1-1; D unresolved. The V end was cut by 1 base, the J end by 1 base, with 4 bases between. Germline values: CDR1 MNHEY, CDR2 SMNVEV (reference sequence). This CDR3 has 13 amino acids.

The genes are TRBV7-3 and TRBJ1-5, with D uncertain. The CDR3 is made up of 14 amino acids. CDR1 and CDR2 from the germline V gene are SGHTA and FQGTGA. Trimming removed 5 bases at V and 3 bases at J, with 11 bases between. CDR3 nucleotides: TGTGCCAGCAGCCCCGGAGGGAACAATCAGCCCCAGCATTTT. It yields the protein CASSPGGNNQPQHF.

Written as DNA, the CDR3 is TGTGCCAGCAGCTCCGACAGGGTTGGTCGGACAGATACGCAGTATTTT. As protein: CASSSDRVGRTDTQYF. V usage is TRBV11-2 and J usage is TRBJ2-3, with TRBD1 identical over 7 bases. Trimming removed 4 bases from V and 3 bases from J; junction bases left unmatched: 10. CDR1 and CDR2 (germline): SGHAT, FQNNGV. The CDR3 sequence is 16 residues long.

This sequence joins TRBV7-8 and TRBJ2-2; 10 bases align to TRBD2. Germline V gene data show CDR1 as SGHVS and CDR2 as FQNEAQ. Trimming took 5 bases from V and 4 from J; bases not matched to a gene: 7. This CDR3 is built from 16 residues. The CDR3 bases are TGTGCCAGCAGCCGAGATAGCGGGGGGTCCACCGGGGAGCTGTTTTTT. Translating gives CASSRDSGGSTGELFF. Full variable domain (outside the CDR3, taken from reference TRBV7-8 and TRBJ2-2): GAGVSQSPRYKVAKRGQDVALRCDPISGHVSLFWYQQALGQGPEFLTYFQNEAQLDKSGLPSDRFFAERPEGSVSTLKIQRTQQEDSAVYLCASSRDSGGSTGELFFGEGSRLTVL.

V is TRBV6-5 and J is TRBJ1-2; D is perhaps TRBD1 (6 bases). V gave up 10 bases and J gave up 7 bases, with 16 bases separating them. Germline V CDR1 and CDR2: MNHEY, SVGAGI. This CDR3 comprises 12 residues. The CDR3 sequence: CATGRGRFGYTF. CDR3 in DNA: TGTGCCACGGGGAGGGGGAGGTTTGGCTACACCTTC.

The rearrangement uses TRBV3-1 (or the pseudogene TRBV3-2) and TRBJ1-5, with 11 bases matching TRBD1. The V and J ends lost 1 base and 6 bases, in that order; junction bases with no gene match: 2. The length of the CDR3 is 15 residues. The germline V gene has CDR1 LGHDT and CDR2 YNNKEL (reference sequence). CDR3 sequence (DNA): TGTGCCAGCAGCCAAGCTGGGACAGGGGGTCAGCCCCAGCATTTT. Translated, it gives CASSQAGTGGQPQHF.

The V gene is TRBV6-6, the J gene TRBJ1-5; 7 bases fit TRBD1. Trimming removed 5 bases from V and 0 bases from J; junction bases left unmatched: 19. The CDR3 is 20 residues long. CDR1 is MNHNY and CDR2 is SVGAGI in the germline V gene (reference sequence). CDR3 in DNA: TGTGCCAGCAGTCTCCATCCCGGGACAGCCAGCAGAGATAGCAATCAGCCCCAGCATTTT. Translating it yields CASSLHPGTASRDSNQPQHF.

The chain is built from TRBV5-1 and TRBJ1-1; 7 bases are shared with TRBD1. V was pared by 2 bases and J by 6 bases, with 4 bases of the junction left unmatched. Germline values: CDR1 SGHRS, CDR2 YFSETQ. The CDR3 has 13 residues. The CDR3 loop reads CASSFKGAAEAFF. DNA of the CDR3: TGCGCCAGCAGCTTTAAGGGGGCCGCTGAAGCTTTCTTT.

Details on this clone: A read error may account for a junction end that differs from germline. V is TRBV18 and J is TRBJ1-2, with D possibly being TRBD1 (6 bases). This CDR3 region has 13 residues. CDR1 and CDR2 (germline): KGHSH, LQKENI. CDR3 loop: CASSPDRTYGYAF. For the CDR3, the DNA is TGTGCCAGCTCACCCGACAGGACCTATGGCTACGCCTTC. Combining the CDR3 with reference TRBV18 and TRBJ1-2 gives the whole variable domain NAGVMQNPRHLVRRRGQEARLRCSPMKGHSHVYWYRQLPEEGLKFMVYLQKENIIDESGMPKERFSAEFPKEGPSILRIQQVVRGDSAAYFCASSPDRTYGYAFGSGTRLTVV.

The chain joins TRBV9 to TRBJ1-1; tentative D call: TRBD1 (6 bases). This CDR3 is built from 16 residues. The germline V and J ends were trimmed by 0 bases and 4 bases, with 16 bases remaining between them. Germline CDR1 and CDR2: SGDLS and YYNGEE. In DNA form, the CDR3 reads TGTGCCAGCAGCGTAGTAGATGGCAGGGGACCCACTGAAGCTTTCTTT. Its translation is CASSVVDGRGPTEAFF.

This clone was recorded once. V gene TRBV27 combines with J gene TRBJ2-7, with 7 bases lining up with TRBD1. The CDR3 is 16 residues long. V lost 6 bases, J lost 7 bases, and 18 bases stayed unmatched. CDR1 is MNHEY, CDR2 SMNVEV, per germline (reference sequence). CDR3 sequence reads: CASSPDIQLSRGEQYF. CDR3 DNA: TGTGCCAGCAGCCCTGATATCCAACTGAGCAGGGGGGAGCAGTACTTC.

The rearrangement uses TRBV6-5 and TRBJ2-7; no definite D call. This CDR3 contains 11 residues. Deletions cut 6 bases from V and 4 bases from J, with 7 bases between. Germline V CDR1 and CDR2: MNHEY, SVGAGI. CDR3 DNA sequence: TGTGCCAGCAGGAAACATTACGAGCAGTACTTC. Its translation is CASRKHYEQYF.

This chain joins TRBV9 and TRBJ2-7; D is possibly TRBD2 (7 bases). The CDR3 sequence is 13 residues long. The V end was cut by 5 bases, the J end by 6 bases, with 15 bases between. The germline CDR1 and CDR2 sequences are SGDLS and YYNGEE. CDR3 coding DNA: TGTGCCAGCAGTGACAATAGGGGGGGCGAGCAGTACTTC. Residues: CASSDNRGGEQYF.

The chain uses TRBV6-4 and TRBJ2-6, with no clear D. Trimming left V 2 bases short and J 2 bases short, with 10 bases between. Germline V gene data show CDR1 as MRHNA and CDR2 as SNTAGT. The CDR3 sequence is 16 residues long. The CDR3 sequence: CASSDGHHTGANVLTF. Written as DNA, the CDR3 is TGTGCCAGCAGTGACGGCCACCATACTGGGGCCAACGTCCTGACTTTC.

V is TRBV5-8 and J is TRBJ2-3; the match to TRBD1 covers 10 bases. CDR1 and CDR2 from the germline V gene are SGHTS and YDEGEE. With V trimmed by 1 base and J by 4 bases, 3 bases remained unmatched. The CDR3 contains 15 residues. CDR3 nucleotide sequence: TGTGCCAGCAGCTTGATGGGACAGGGGTCAGATACGCAGTATTTT. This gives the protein CASSLMGQGSDTQYF.

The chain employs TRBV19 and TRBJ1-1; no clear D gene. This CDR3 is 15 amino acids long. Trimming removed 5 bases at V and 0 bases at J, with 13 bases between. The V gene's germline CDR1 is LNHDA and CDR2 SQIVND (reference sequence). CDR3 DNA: TGTGCCAGTAGTCCCAGACTGGTCATGAACACTGAAGCTTTCTTT. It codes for CASSPRLVMNTEAFF.

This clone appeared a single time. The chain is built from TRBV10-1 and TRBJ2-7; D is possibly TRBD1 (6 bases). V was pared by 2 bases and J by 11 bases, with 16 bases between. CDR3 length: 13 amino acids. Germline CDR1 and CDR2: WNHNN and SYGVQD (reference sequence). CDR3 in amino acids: CASSENGQGLEYF. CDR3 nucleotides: TGCGCCAGCAGTGAGAACGGGCAGGGGTTGGAGTACTTC.

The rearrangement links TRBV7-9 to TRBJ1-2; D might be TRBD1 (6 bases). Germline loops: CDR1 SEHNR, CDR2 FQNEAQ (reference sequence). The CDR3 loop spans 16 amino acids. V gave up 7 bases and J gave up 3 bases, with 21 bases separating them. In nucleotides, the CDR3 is TGTGCCAGCACCGAACCCTCCAGGGGCGTATACTATGGCTACACCTTC. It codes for CASTEPSRGVYYGYTF.

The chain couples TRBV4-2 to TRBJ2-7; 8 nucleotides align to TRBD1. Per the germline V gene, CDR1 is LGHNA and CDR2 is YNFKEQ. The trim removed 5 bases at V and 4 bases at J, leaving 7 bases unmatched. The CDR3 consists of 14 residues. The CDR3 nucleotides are TGTGCCAGCAGCACCGGGACAGGAACATACGAGCAGTACTTC. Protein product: CASSTGTGTYEQYF.

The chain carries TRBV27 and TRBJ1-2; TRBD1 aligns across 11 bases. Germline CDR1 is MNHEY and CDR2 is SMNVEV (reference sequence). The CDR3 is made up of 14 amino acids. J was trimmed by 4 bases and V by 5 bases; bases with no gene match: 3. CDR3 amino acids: CASSKGTGGYGYTF. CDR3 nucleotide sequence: TGTGCCAGCAGTAAGGGGACAGGGGGCTATGGCTACACCTTC.

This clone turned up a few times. CDR3 coding DNA: TGTGCCAGCAGTGTGGGACTAGCGGGCCGGAGGGCCAAAAACATTCAGTACTTC. As protein: CASSVGLAGRRAKNIQYF. The chain couples TRBV28 to TRBJ2-4, with 12 bases identical to TRBD2. Per germline, CDR1 MDHEN and CDR2 SYDVKM. The CDR3 runs to 18 residues. The J segment lost 1 base and the V segment lost 5 bases, leaving 9 bases of the junction unmatched. The whole variable domain, filled in from reference TRBV28 and TRBJ2-4, reads DVKVTQSSRYLVKRTGEKVFLECVQDMDHENMFWYRQDPGLGLRLIYFSYDVKMKEKGDIPEGYSVSREKKERFSLILESASTNQTSMYLCASSVGLAGRRAKNIQYFGAGTRLSVL.

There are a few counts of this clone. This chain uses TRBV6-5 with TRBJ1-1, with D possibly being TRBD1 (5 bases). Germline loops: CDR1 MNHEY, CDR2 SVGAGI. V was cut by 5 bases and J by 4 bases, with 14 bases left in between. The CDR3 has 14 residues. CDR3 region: CASSLQGFGTEAFF. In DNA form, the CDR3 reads TGTGCCAGCAGTCTCCAGGGTTTTGGCACTGAAGCTTTCTTT.

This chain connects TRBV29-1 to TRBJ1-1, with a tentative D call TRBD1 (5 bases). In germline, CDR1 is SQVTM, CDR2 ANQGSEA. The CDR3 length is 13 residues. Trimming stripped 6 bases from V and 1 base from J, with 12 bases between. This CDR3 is CSVEEGTNTEAFF. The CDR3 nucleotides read TGCAGCGTCGAGGAGGGGACGAACACTGAAGCTTTCTTT.

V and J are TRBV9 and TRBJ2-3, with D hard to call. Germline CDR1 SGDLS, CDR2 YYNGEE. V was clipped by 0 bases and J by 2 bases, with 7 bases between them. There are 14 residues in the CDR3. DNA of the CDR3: TGTGCCAGCAGCGTAGTTCAGAACACAGATACGCAGTATTTT. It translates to CASSVVQNTDTQYF.